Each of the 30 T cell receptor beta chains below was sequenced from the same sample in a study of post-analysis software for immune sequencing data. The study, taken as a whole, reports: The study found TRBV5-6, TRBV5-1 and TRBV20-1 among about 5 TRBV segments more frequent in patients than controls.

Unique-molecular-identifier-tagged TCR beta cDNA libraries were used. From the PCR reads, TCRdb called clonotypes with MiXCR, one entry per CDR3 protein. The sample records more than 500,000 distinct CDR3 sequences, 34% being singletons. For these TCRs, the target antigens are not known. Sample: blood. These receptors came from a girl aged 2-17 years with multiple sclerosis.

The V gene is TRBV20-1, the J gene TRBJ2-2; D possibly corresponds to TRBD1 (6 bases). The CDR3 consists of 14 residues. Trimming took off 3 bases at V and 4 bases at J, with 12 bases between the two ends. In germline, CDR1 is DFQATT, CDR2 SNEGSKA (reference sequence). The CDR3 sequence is CSASYREVTGELFF. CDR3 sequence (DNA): TGCAGTGCTAGTTACAGGGAAGTCACCGGGGAGCTGTTTTTT.

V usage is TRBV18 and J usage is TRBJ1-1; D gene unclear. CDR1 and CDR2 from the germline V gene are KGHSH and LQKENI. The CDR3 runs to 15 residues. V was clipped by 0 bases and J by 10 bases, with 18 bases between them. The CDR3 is CASSPPAQAVAGAFF. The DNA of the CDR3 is TGTGCCAGCTCACCACCGGCTCAGGCCGTCGCTGGAGCTTTCTTT.

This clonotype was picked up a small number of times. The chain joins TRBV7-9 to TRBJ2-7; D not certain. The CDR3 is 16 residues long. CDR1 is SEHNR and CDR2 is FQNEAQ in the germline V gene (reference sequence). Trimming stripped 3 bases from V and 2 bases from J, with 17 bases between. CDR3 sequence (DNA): TGTGCCAGCAGCTTCAACCGGCCAGGCACCGCCTACGAGCAGTACTTC. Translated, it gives CASSFNRPGTAYEQYF. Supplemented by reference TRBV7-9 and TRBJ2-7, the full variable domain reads DTGVSQNPRHKITKRGQNVTFRCDPISEHNRLYWYRQTLGQGPEFLTYFQNEAQLEKSRLLSDRFSAERPKGSFSTLEIQRTEQGDSAMYLCASSFNRPGTAYEQYFGPGTRLTVT.

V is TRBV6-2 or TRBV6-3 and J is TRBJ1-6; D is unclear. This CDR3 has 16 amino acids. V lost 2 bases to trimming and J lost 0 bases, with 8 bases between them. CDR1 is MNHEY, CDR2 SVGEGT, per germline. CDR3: CASSYPMSSYNSPLHF. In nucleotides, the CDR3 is TGTGCCAGCAGTTACCCCATGAGCTCCTATAATTCACCCCTCCACTTT.

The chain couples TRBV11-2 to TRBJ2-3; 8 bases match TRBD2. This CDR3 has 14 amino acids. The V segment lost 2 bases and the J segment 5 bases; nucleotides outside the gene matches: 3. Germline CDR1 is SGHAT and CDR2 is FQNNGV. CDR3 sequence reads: CASSLSGGRDTQYF. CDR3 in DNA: TGTGCCAGCAGCTTAAGCGGGGGAAGAGATACGCAGTATTTT. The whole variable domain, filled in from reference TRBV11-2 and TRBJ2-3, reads EAGVAQSPRYKIIEKRQSVAFWCNPISGHATLYWYQQILGQGPKLLIQFQNNGVVDDSQLPKDRFSAERLKGVDSTLKIQPAKLEDSAVYLCASSLSGGRDTQYFGPGTRLTVL.

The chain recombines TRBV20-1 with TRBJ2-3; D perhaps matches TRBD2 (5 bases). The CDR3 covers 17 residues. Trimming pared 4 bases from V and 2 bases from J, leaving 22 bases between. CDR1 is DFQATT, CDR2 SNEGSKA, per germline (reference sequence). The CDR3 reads CSAKMILTGKFTDTQYF. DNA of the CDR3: TGCAGTGCTAAAATGATCCTCACCGGGAAATTCACAGATACGCAGTATTTT.

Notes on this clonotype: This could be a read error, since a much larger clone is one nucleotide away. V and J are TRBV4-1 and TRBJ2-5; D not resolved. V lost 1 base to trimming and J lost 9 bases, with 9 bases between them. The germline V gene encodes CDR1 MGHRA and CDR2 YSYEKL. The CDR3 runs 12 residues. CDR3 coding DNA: TGCGCCAGCAGCCAAGTTGGTGGGCCCCAGTACTTC. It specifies CASSQVGGPQYF.

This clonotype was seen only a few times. As DNA, the CDR3 is TGTGCCACCAGCGCGCGGGTCGGGGCTGACACTGAAGCTTTCTTT. Protein sequence: CATSARVGADTEAFF. The chain couples TRBV15 to TRBJ1-1; TRBD1 is a possible D gene (5 bases). The CDR3 runs to 15 residues. V dropped 5 bases and J dropped 3 bases, with 16 bases sitting between them. CDR1 is LNHNV and CDR2 is YYDKDF in the germline V gene (reference sequence).

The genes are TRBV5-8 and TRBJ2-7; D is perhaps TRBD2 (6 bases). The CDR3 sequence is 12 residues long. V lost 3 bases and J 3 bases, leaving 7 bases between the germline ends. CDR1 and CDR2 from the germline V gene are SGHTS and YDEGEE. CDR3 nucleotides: TGTGCCAGCAGCTGGGGAGGCTACGAGCAGTACTTC. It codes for CASSWGGYEQYF.

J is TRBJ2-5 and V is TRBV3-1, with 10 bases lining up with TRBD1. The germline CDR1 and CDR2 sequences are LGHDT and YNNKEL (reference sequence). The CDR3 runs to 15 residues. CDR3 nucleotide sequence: TGTGGCCGCAGCCCGGGGACAGGGGACGCGGAGACCCAGTACTTC. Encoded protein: CGRSPGTGDAETQYF.

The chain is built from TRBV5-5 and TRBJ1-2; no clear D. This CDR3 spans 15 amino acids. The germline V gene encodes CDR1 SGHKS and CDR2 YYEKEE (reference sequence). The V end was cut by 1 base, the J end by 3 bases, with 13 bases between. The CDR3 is CASSLSRDPHYGYTF. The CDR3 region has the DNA TGTGCCAGCAGCTTGTCTAGGGATCCCCACTATGGCTACACCTTC.

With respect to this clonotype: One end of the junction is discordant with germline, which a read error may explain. The CDR3 bases are TGCAGTACTAGAGATCTGAGGTCCTACGAGCAGTACTTC. Translating it yields CSTRDLRSYEQYF. This chain joins TRBV20-1 and TRBJ2-7; tentatively, D is TRBD2 (5 bases). Germline V gene lookup returns CDR1 DFQATT and CDR2 SNEGSKA (reference sequence). The CDR3 loop spans 13 amino acids.

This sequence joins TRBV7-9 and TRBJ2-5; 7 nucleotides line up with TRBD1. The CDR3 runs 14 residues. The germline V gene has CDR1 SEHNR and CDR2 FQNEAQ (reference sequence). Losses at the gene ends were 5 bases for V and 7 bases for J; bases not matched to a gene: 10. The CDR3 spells CASSPRQGVGTQYF. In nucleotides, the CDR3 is TGTGCCAGCAGCCCAAGACAGGGCGTCGGGACCCAGTACTTC.

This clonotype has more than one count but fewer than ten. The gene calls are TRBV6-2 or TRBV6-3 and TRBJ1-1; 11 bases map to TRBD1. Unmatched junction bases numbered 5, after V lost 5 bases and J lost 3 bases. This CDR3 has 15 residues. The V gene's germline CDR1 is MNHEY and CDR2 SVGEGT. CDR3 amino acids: CASSPWGQGDTEAFF. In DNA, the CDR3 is TGTGCCAGCAGTCCGTGGGGACAGGGGGACACTGAAGCTTTCTTT.

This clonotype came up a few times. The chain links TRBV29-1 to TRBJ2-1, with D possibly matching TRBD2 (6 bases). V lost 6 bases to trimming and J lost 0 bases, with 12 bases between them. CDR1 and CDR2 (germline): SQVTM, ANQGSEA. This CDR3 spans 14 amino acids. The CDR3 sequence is CSVKAGYSYNEQFF. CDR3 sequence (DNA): TGCAGCGTAAAAGCGGGCTACTCCTACAATGAGCAGTTCTTC.

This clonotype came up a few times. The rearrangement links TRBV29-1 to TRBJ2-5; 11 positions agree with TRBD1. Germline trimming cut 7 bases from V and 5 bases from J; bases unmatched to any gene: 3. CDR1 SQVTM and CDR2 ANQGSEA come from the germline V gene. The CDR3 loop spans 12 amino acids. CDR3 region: CSGRDRGETQYF. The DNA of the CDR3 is TGCAGCGGCCGGGACAGGGGGGAGACCCAGTACTTC.

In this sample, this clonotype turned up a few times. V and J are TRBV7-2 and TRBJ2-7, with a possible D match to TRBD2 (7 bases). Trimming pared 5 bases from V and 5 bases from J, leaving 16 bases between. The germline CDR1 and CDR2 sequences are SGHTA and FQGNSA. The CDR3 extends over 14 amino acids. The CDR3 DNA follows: TGTGCCAGCAGCCCTGGGGGGGCTAACCACGAGCAGTACTTC. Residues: CASSPGGANHEQYF.

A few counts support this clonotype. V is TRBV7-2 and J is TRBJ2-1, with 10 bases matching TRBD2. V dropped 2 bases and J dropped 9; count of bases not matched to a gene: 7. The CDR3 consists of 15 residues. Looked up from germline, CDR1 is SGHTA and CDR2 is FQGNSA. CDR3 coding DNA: TGTGCCAGCAGCTTAAAGGGGACTAGCGCTGCTGAGCAGTTCTTC. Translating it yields CASSLKGTSAAEQFF.

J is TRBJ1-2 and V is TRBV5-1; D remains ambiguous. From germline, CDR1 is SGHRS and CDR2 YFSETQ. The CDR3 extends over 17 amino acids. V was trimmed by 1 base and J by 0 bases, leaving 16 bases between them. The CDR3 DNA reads TGCGCCAGCAGCTTGTCCGGAGGAAGTTCCACTAACTATGGCTACACCTTC. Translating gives CASSLSGGSSTNYGYTF.

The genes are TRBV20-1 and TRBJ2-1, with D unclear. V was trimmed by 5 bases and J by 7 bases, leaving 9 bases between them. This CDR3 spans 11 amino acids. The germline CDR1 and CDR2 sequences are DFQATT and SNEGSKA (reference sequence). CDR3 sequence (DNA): TGCAGTGCTGACCTCGTGAATGAGCAGTTCTTC. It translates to CSADLVNEQFF.

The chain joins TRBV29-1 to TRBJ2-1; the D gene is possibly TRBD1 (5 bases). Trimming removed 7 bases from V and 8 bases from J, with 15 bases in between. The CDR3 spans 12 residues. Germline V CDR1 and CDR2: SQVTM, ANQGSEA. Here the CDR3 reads CSAKPRAYEQFF. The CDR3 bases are TGCAGCGCAAAACCCAGGGCATATGAGCAGTTCTTC.

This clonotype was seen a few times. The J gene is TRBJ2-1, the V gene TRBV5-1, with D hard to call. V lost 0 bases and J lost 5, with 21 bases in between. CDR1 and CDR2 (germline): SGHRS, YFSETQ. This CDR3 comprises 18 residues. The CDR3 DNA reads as TGCGCCAGCAGCTTGGCGGTCACGTCCGCCTGGATTAACAATGAGCAGTTCTTC. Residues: CASSLAVTSAWINNEQFF.

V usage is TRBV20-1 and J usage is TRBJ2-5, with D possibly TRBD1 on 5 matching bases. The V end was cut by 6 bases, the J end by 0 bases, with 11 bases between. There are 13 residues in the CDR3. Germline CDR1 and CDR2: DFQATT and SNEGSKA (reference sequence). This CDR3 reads CSAIDSNQETQYF. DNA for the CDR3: TGCAGTGCGATCGACAGTAACCAAGAGACCCAGTACTTC.

In nucleotides, the CDR3 is TGCAGTGCTAGCCGGACAGGGGGGAACACTGAAGCTTTCTTT. It specifies CSASRTGGNTEAFF. The chain has TRBV20-1 and TRBJ1-1; TRBD1 agrees at 10 bases. This CDR3 is 14 amino acids long. With V trimmed by 3 bases and J by 1 base, 2 bases remained unmatched. CDR1 is DFQATT, CDR2 SNEGSKA, per germline (reference sequence).

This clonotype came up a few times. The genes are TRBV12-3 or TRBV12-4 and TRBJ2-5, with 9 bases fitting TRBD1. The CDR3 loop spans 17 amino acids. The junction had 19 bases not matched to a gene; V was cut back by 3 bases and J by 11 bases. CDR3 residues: CASSLGPNRGLHNEQYF. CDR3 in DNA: TGTGCCAGCAGTTTGGGTCCCAACAGGGGGCTCCACAATGAGCAGTACTTC.

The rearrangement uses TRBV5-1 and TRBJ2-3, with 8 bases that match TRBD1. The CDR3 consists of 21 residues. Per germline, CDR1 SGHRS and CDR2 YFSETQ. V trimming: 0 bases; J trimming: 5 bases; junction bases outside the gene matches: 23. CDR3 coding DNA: TGCGCCAGCAGCTTGGGGATCCGGGACAGGATGACTCGAGGCCCTAGAGATACGCAGTATTTT. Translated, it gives CASSLGIRDRMTRGPRDTQYF.

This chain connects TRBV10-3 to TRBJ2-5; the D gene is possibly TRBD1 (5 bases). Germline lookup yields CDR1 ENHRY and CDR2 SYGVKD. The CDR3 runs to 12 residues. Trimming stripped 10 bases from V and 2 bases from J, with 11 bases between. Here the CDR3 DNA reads TGTGCCACCTCTACAGGTCAAGAGACCCAGTACTTC. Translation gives CATSTGQETQYF.

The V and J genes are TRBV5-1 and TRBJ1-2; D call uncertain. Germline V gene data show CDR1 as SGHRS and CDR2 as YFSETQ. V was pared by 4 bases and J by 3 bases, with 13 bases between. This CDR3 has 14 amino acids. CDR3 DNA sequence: TGCGCCAGCAGCCCGTCCAGTCAGGACTATGGCTACACCTTC. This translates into CASSPSSQDYGYTF.

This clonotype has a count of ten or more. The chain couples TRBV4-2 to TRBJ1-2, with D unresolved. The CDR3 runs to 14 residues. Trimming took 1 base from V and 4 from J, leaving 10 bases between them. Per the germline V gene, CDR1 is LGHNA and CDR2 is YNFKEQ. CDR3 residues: CASSQGPRGYGYTF. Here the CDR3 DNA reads TGTGCCAGCAGCCAAGGGCCCCGGGGCTATGGCTACACCTTC.

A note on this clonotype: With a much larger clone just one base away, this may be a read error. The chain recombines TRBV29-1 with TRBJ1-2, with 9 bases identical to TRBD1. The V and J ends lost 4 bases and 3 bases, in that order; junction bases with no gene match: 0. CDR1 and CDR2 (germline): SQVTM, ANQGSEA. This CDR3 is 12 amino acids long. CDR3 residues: CSVGDRDYGYTF. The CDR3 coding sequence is TGCAGCGTTGGGGACAGGGACTATGGCTACACCTTC.